A selection of T cell receptor beta chains follows, all from one sample in a study of early T cells in non-severe SARS-CoV-2 infection. TCRdb called the 5' RACE reads again in MiXCR, with one record for every CDR3 protein. Of about 39,000 distinct CDR3 sequences detected, less than 8.5% appear once; the ten largest clones hold under 5%. Sequencing used whole blood. These receptors came from an adult who was a healthcare worker with PCR-confirmed SARS-CoV-2 infection or an uninfected control (not recorded which). Both conserved end residues are part of each CDR3. A D gene is named only where the DNA matches it firmly. A clone size is listed for some rows: how often the clone was seen (once, few, many), or a class if it is expanded.

V gene	J gene	D gene	clone size	CDR3 protein	CDR3 DNA
TRBV19	TRBJ2-6	-	few	CASSIAGVSNFANVLTF	TGTGCCAGTAGTATTGCAGGGGTTAGTAATTTTGCCAACGTCCTGACTTTC
TRBV20-1	TRBJ1-2	-	many	CSAGGGRHYGYTF	TGCAGTGCGGGAGGAGGACGGCACTATGGCTACACCTTC
TRBV6-1	TRBJ2-1	TRBD1	-	CASRWTGGDPENEQFF	TGTGCCAGCAGATGGACAGGGGGCGACCCCGAGAATGAGCAGTTCTTC
TRBV10-3	TRBJ1-1	-	many	CAIRDAAGGEAFF	TGTGCCATCAGGGATGCGGCCGGCGGTGAAGCTTTCTTT
TRBV7-6	TRBJ1-2	-	few	CASSPDPWYGYTF	TGTGCCAGCAGCCCAGACCCCTGGTATGGCTACACCTTC
TRBV9	TRBJ1-2	TRBD1	many	CASSVTGDYGYTF	TGTGCCAGCAGCGTGACAGGGGACTATGGCTACACCTTC
TRBV7-9	TRBJ2-3	-	-	CASSPGRGTPSTDTQYF	TGTGCCAGCAGCCCGGGCCGGGGTACCCCTAGCACAGATACGCAGTATTTT
TRBV10-3	TRBJ2-7	TRBD2	many	CAISESGLVYEQYF	TGTGCCATCAGTGAGTCGGGACTAGTTTACGAGCAGTACTTC
TRBV10-2	TRBJ1-5	TRBD1	few	CASSFNRGGNQPQHF	TGCGCCAGCAGCTTCAACAGGGGCGGCAATCAGCCCCAGCATTTT
TRBV7-2	TRBJ1-6	-	few	CASSPTVGSPLHF	TGTGCCAGCAGCCCAACAGTGGGGTCACCCCTCCACTTT
TRBV6-4	TRBJ2-1	-	few	CATSPGGHRDEQFF	TGTGCCACTTCCCCGGGGGGACATCGGGATGAGCAGTTCTTC
TRBV5-1	TRBJ2-5	-	many	CASGAEETQYF	TGCGCCAGCGGGGCGGAGGAGACCCAGTACTTC
TRBV7-8	TRBJ2-1	TRBD2	many	CASSQPVAGGYNEQFF	TGTGCCAGCAGCCAGCCCGTTGCGGGGGGCTACAATGAGCAGTTCTTC
TRBV5-1	TRBJ1-1	-	-	CASSLERQGTEAFF	TGCGCCAGCAGCTTGGAACGGCAGGGCACTGAAGCTTTCTTT
TRBV6-1	TRBJ2-3	TRBD1	-	CASSEIQGAMTDTQYF	TGTGCCAGCAGTGAAATCCAGGGGGCTATGACAGATACGCAGTATTTT
TRBV7-6	TRBJ2-7	TRBD2	few	CASSLGSGVPWEQYF	TGTGCCAGCAGCCTTGGGAGCGGGGTGCCTTGGGAGCAGTACTTC
TRBV11-2	TRBJ1-1	TRBD1	-	CASSSRTGSGAEAFF	TGTGCCAGCAGCTCCCGGACAGGGTCAGGGGCAGAAGCTTTCTTT
TRBV11-2	TRBJ2-2	-	few	CASSLYPRAADTGELFF	TGTGCCAGCAGCCTTTATCCTAGAGCAGCGGACACCGGGGAGCTGTTTTTT
TRBV11-2	TRBJ2-7	-	many	CASSFGAGEAYEQYF	TGTGCCAGCAGCTTTGGTGCAGGGGAGGCCTACGAGCAGTACTTC
TRBV5-1	TRBJ2-5	TRBD1	many	CASSLNQGARQETQYF	TGCGCCAGCAGCTTGAACCAGGGGGCGCGACAAGAGACCCAGTACTTC
TRBV10-3	TRBJ2-7	-	many	CAISVQGSSYEQYF	TGTGCCATCAGTGTCCAAGGTAGCTCCTACGAGCAGTACTTC
TRBV7-3	TRBJ2-7	-	-	CASSLTKGDSHEQYF	TGTGCCAGCAGCTTAACGAAAGGGGATTCCCACGAGCAGTACTTC
TRBV29-1	TRBJ2-3	-	few	CSASGSTYSDTQYF	TGCAGCGCCTCCGGCTCGACGTATTCAGATACGCAGTATTTT
TRBV6-1	TRBJ2-1	-	many	CATVPDWGADNEQFF	TGTGCCACCGTTCCTGACTGGGGGGCAGACAATGAGCAGTTCTTC
TRBV11-2	TRBJ2-3	TRBD1	-	CASSWTGRTDTQYF	TGTGCCAGCAGCTGGACAGGGCGCACAGATACGCAGTATTTT
TRBV10-1	TRBJ2-2	-	few	CASSEGRLKELFF	TGCGCCAGCAGTGAGGGTCGCCTAAAGGAGCTGTTTTTT
TRBV10-3	TRBJ2-6	-	-	CAITMGFGANVLTF	TGTGCCATCACCATGGGGTTTGGGGCCAACGTCCTGACTTTC
TRBV3-1	TRBJ1-5	TRBD1	few	CASSHNTGGQPQHF	TGTGCCAGCAGCCATAACACAGGGGGTCAGCCCCAGCATTTT
TRBV7-3	TRBJ2-7	-	few	CASSLWPGRAYEQYF	TGTGCCAGCAGCTTATGGCCGGGAAGGGCTTACGAGCAGTACTTC
TRBV7-2	TRBJ1-3	-	many	CASTPRGGPGNTIYF	TGTGCCAGCACTCCTCGGGGCGGTCCTGGAAACACCATATATTTT
TRBV7-3	TRBJ1-1	-	-	CASSLTGRSTEAFF	TGTGCCAGCAGCTTAACAGGGCGGAGCACTGAAGCTTTCTTT
TRBV5-4	TRBJ1-1	TRBD1	many	CASSTTGPLTEAFF	TGTGCCAGCAGCACGACAGGGCCCCTCACTGAAGCTTTCTTT
TRBV12-3/TRBV12-4	TRBJ2-5	TRBD2	many	CASSPDSGTSGTETQYF	TGTGCCAGCAGTCCCGACAGTGGGACTAGCGGGACTGAGACCCAGTACTTC
TRBV4-1	TRBJ2-7	-	-	CASSQEGDRVYEQYF	TGCGCCAGCAGCCAAGAGGGTGACCGGGTCTACGAGCAGTACTTC
TRBV5-1	TRBJ2-3	-	-	CASSLQTDTQYF	TGCGCCAGCAGCTTACAAACAGATACGCAGTATTTT
TRBV7-9	TRBJ2-3	-	-	CASSSKQGTDTQYF	TGTGCCAGCAGCTCGAAACAGGGCACAGATACGCAGTATTTT
TRBV15	TRBJ1-1	-	few	CATSPKEWFSNTEAFF	TGTGCCACCAGCCCTAAGGAGTGGTTTTCGAACACTGAAGCTTTCTTT
TRBV9	TRBJ2-2	-	many	CASSGPTSGTANTGELFF	TGTGCCAGCAGCGGCCCAACCTCCGGGACCGCGAACACCGGGGAGCTGTTTTTT
TRBV11-2	TRBJ2-7	TRBD2	-	CASSPGLAGLSSYEQYF	TGTGCCAGCAGCCCGGGACTAGCGGGGCTGAGCTCCTACGAGCAGTACTTC
TRBV3-1	TRBJ1-2	TRBD1	few	CASSQRTGYYGYTF	TGTGCCAGCAGCCAACGGACAGGGTACTATGGCTACACCTTC
TRBV19	TRBJ2-2	-	many	CASSPRLGTGELFF	TGTGCCAGTAGTCCCCGATTGGGGACCGGGGAGCTGTTTTTT
TRBV7-9	TRBJ2-3	TRBD1	few	CASSSRGGTGGTTQYF	TGTGCCAGCAGCTCGAGGGGCGGGACAGGGGGCACTACGCAGTATTTT
TRBV7-6	TRBJ2-5	-	medium-sized	CASSLELETQYF	TGTGCCAGCAGCTTAGAACTGGAGACCCAGTACTTC
TRBV10-2	TRBJ1-1	TRBD1	many	CASSPGQGLPAFF	TGCGCCAGCTCCCCCGGACAGGGGCTGCCAGCTTTCTTT
TRBV7-9	TRBJ2-7	TRBD2	few	CAGYKGGSDEQYF	TGTGCCGGATACAAGGGAGGGAGCGACGAGCAGTACTTC
TRBV19	TRBJ2-5	-	-	CASSPYRDYQETQYF	TGTGCCAGTAGTCCCTACCGGGACTACCAAGAGACCCAGTACTTC
TRBV7-9	TRBJ1-1	TRBD1	many	CASSPGGEDTEAFF	TGTGCCAGCAGCCCAGGGGGCGAGGACACTGAAGCTTTCTTT
TRBV2	TRBJ1-2	-	-	CASSVGQDYGYTF	TGTGCCAGCAGTGTGGGACAAGATTATGGCTACACCTTC
TRBV30	TRBJ1-6	TRBD1	many	CAWSVGAQGGSPLHF	TGTGCCTGGAGTGTAGGGGCGCAGGGGGGTTCACCCCTCCACTTT
TRBV20-1	TRBJ2-7	TRBD2	-	CSARDTGGGADEQYF	TGCAGTGCTAGAGATACTGGCGGGGGGGCTGACGAGCAGTACTTC
TRBV4-1	TRBJ2-3	TRBD1	many	CASSQDPASGTVADTQYF	TGCGCCAGCAGCCAAGATCCCGCCTCCGGGACAGTTGCAGATACGCAGTATTTT
TRBV6-2/TRBV6-3	TRBJ2-1	TRBD2	-	CASSHSGDKQFF	TGTGCCAGCAGCCATAGCGGGGATAAGCAGTTCTTC
TRBV9	TRBJ2-3	-	-	CASSVGGPDTQYF	TGTGCCAGCAGCGTAGGGGGGCCAGATACGCAGTATTTT
TRBV3-1	TRBJ2-4	-	many	CASSHLQAKNIQYF	TGTGCCAGCAGCCATTTACAGGCCAAAAACATTCAGTACTTC
TRBV12-5	TRBJ1-2	-	few	CASGLQPNYGYTF	TGTGCTAGTGGTTTGCAACCCAACTATGGCTACACCTTC
TRBV2	TRBJ2-5	-	many	CATTGYRGAQATQYF	TGTGCCACCACCGGGTATCGGGGGGCCCAGGCGACCCAGTACTTC
TRBV2	TRBJ1-1	TRBD1	few	CASRDQTGTYTEAFF	TGTGCCAGCAGGGACCAGACAGGGACCTACACTGAAGCTTTCTTT
TRBV3-1	TRBJ1-1	TRBD1	many	CASSQTRTGEWSTEAFF	TGTGCCAGCAGCCAAACCCGGACAGGGGAGTGGAGCACTGAAGCTTTCTTT
TRBV12-3/TRBV12-4	TRBJ2-2	-	-	CASSGDWGSRELFF	TGTGCCAGCAGTGGGGACTGGGGGAGCCGGGAGCTGTTTTTT
TRBV19	TRBJ2-3	-	few	CASSIDRSPTPSGTQYF	TGTGCCAGTAGTATAGATCGGTCACCTACCCCGAGTGGTACGCAGTATTTT